The text below deals with one T cell receptor beta chain. What it recognizes is unknown. The CDR3 loop spans 15 amino acids. Germline CDR1 SGHRS, CDR2 YFSETQ. With 3 bases clipped from V and 5 bases from J, the junction kept 6 bases outside the gene matches. These data come from a study of T cell responses to AZD1222 COVID-19 vaccine. The study, taken as a whole, reports: The study identified only six AZD1222 recipients as seropositive at baseline. Within unmutated variant regions lay the reported targets of nearly half of spike-specific TCRs.

Sequencing used immunoSEQ multiplex PCR; TCRdb keeps in-frame clones, though not all of them. The sample lists 90,000 to 130,000 clones, approximately 92% occurring once. The starting material was peripheral blood, obtained 28 days after the second AZD1222 dose. The chain uses TRBV5-1 and TRBJ2-1; 9 nucleotides align to TRBD2. The sequence was obtained from an adult who received the AZD1222 COVID-19 vaccine. The CDR3 DNA reads TGCGCCAGCAGCTACCGGCTAGCGGGGAACAATGAGCAGTTCTTC. Amino acid sequence: CASSYRLAGNNEQFF. The full variable domain, its missing parts supplied by reference TRBV5-1 and TRBJ2-1, is KAGVTQTPRYLIKTRGQQVTLSCSPISGHRSVSWYQQTPGQGLQFLFEYFSETQRNKGNFPGRFSGRQFSNSRSEMNVSTLELGDSALYLCASSYRLAGNNEQFFGPGTRLTVL.